This TCR beta chain comes out of a study of cytomegalovirus exposure and HLA in healthy donors. Study overall: Later analysis reported that the approximately 120 validation repertoires shared the platform of the approximately 690 first-cohort repertoires. Study findings and constraints: Around 160 TCR beta chains were listed as cytomegalovirus-associated. A subsequent analysis found that TCR clusters from the first cohort also tended to co-occur in the approximately 120 validation repertoires, with approximately 94% of cluster scores above 0. Cytomegalovirus status, reportedly, was diagnosed with high specificity and sensitivity by the classifier.

In regard to this clone: Its cognate antigen is unknown.

Losses at the gene ends were 2 bases for V and 1 base for J; bases not matched to a gene: 3. CDR1 and CDR2 (germline): LNHDA, SQIVND (reference sequence). The CDR3 runs 15 residues. TCRdb's table, derived via immunoSEQ multiplex PCR, lists solely in-frame clones and lacks some. The sample includes 130,000 or so clones, 85% to 90% of them seen just once. This TCR was sampled from a young man in good health and CMV-seronegative. V gene TRBV19 combines with J gene TRBJ1-1; 8 nucleotides align to TRBD1. Sequenced sample: PBMCs. The DNA of the CDR3 is TGTGCCAGTAGTATAATAGGACAGGGGAACACTGAAGCTTTCTTT. Protein sequence: CASSIIGQGNTEAFF. The complete variable domain, with remaining parts taken from reference TRBV19 and TRBJ1-1, reads DGGITQSPKYLFRKEGQNVTLSCEQNLNHDAMYWYRQDPGQGLRLIYYSQIVNDFQKGDIAEGYSVSREKKESFPLTVTSAQKNPTAFYLCASSIIGQGNTEAFFGQGTRLTVV.